The 18 T cell receptor beta chains given below trace back to one sample, sequenced in a study of graft-versus-host responses after intestinal transplantation. The table came from immunoSEQ multiplex PCR; TCRdb's copy has only in-frame clones and leaves some out. The sample records some 40,000 clones, roughly 91% being singletons. This material consisted of PBMCs, taken approximately 270 days after transplant. These receptors originate from a human patient who received an intestinal transplant, so some T cells may come from the graft donor.

The rearrangement joins TRBV29-1 to TRBJ2-7, with unresolved D. The V and J ends lost 4 bases and 3 bases respectively, with 13 bases between them. The CDR3 length is 13 residues. CDR1 is SQVTM, CDR2 ANQGSEA, per germline. CDR3 DNA: TGCAGCGTTGGGCAGGTTGGGGACTACGAGCAGTACTTC. This encodes CSVGQVGDYEQYF.

Points on this clone: The junction shows a germline mismatch at one end, possibly a read error. The chain couples TRBV4-1 to TRBJ2-5; 7 positions match TRBD1. This CDR3 contains 15 residues. Germline assignment: CDR1 MGHRA and CDR2 YSYEKL. CDR3 DNA: TGCGCCAGCAGCCAAAACAGGGGAAGGCAAGGGACCCAGTACTTC. As protein: CASSQNRGRQGTQYF.

The V and J genes are TRBV18 and TRBJ1-2, with D unclear. This CDR3 comprises 14 residues. Germline lookup yields CDR1 KGHSH and CDR2 LQKENI. V lost 0 bases and J lost 8, with 13 bases in between. The CDR3 sequence is CASSPPAGLNGYTF. The CDR3 nucleotides read TGTGCCAGCTCACCACCGGCCGGGTTAAACGGCTACACCTTC.

This clone was seen only once. J is TRBJ2-7 and V is TRBV19, with D possibly TRBD2 on 6 matching bases. The CDR3 is made up of 16 amino acids. Germline lookup yields CDR1 LNHDA and CDR2 SQIVND (reference sequence). V lost 5 bases and J lost 4, with 21 bases in between. The CDR3, as DNA: TGTGCCAGTAGTCCTGAAATACGGGGGTTGGCTTACGAGCAGTACTTC. Amino acids: CASSPEIRGLAYEQYF.

The V call is TRBV4-1, the J call TRBJ1-3; no clear D. V was trimmed by 7 bases and J by 0 bases, leaving 13 bases between them. Germline CDR1 MGHRA, CDR2 YSYEKL. The CDR3 is 15 residues long. The chain's CDR3 is CASTLDGSSGNTIYF. In DNA, the CDR3 is TGCGCCAGCACCCTAGATGGGAGCTCTGGAAACACCATATATTTT.

This chain connects TRBV6-6 to TRBJ1-1, with 7 bases matching TRBD1. The length of the CDR3 is 15 residues. After removal of 4 bases from V and 1 base from J, the junction contained 6 bases not matched to a gene. Germline-derived CDR1 and CDR2 are MNHNY and SVGAGI (reference sequence). DNA for the CDR3: TGTGCCAGCAGTTCGAAGCAGGGGGAGAACACTGAAGCTTTCTTT. Residues: CASSSKQGENTEAFF.

The CDR3 is CSVFGQYGYTF. CDR3 nucleotide sequence: TGCAGCGTTTTTGGACAGTATGGCTACACCTTC. The chain links TRBV29-1 to TRBJ1-2, with D possibly matching TRBD1 (6 bases). V lost 5 bases and J lost 5, with 9 bases in between. The length of the CDR3 is 11 residues. The germline gives CDR1 SQVTM, CDR2 ANQGSEA.

This chain links TRBV4-1 with TRBJ1-5; the D gene is possibly TRBD1 (5 bases). CDR3 size: 14 residues. CDR1 is MGHRA, CDR2 YSYEKL, per germline. V dropped 4 bases and J dropped 1 base, with 8 bases sitting between them. This CDR3 is CASSLRGSNQPQHF. CDR3 nucleotide sequence: TGCGCCAGCAGCCTTCGGGGGAGCAATCAGCCCCAGCATTTT.

The chain employs TRBV7-9 and TRBJ2-7, with D possibly matching TRBD1 (6 bases). CDR1 is SEHNR, CDR2 FQNEAQ, per germline (reference sequence). CDR3 length: 14 residues. The germline V and J ends were trimmed by 4 bases and 5 bases, with 15 bases remaining between them. CDR3 sequence: CASSWDIAGDEQYF. The CDR3 DNA is TGTGCCAGCAGCTGGGACATTGCTGGAGACGAGCAGTACTTC.

This chain joins TRBV7-9 and TRBJ1-2, with D perhaps TRBD1 (6 bases). The CDR3 covers 12 residues. Germline V gene data show CDR1 as SEHNR and CDR2 as FQNEAQ (reference sequence). The V end lost 11 bases, the J end lost 3 bases, and 13 bases lay between the germline ends. CDR3 nucleotides: TGTGCCTTTCTGGGGGCTCACTATGGCTACACCTTC. It codes for CAFLGAHYGYTF.

This clone showed up just once. The rearrangement uses TRBV7-9 and TRBJ1-1; 8 nucleotides match TRBD1. The CDR3 consists of 13 residues. Germline CDR1 reads SEHNR; CDR2 reads FQNEAQ (reference sequence). The ends lost 7 bases at V and 3 bases at J; junction bases unmatched: 4. The DNA for the CDR3 is TGTGCCAGCATGGACAGGGCATACACTGAAGCTTTCTTT. Translating gives CASMDRAYTEAFF.

The chain joins TRBV27 to TRBJ2-3; 10 bases fit TRBD2. From germline, CDR1 is MNHEY and CDR2 SMNVEV (reference sequence). This CDR3 has 13 amino acids. V was pared by 6 bases and J by 5 bases, with 2 bases of the junction left unmatched. CDR3 sequence: CASSRTSGDTQYF. CDR3 in DNA: TGTGCCAGCAGCAGGACTAGCGGAGATACGCAGTATTTT.

In DNA form, the CDR3 reads TGTGCCAGCAGTCACGGGACAGGGAGCACTGAAGCTTTCTTT. Protein: CASSHGTGSTEAFF. The chain has TRBV6-5 and TRBJ1-1; 9 bases match TRBD1. The CDR3 length is 14 residues. CDR1 MNHEY and CDR2 SVGAGI come from the germline V gene. J lost 4 bases, V lost 5 bases, and 5 bases had no gene match.

The chain has TRBV9 and TRBJ2-7; the match to TRBD1 covers 7 bases. Trimming took 4 bases from V and 4 from J; bases not matched to a gene: 5. The CDR3 has 13 amino acids. Germline V gives CDR1 SGDLS, CDR2 YYNGEE. CDR3 region: CASSSGQTYEQYF. The CDR3 DNA reads TGTGCCAGCAGCTCGGGACAGACGTACGAGCAGTACTTC.

This clone was seen a single time. The chain uses TRBV19 and TRBJ2-1, with D possibly matching TRBD1 (5 bases). The CDR3 contains 13 residues. The V gene lost 2 bases and the J gene lost 7 bases, with 9 bases spanning the gap. The germline CDR1 and CDR2 sequences are LNHDA and SQIVND (reference sequence). CDR3 region: CASSIRGRNEQFF. The CDR3 DNA follows: TGTGCCAGTAGTATAAGGGGAAGAAATGAGCAGTTCTTC.

The J gene is TRBJ2-1, the V gene TRBV7-9; 8 bases fit TRBD1. Trimming removed 7 bases from V and 5 bases from J; junction bases left unmatched: 10. Germline V gene sequence: CDR1 SEHNR, CDR2 FQNEAQ (reference sequence). The length of the CDR3 is 15 residues. Here the CDR3 reads CASTFWDRSDNEQFF. As DNA, the CDR3 is TGTGCCAGCACCTTCTGGGACAGGTCAGACAATGAGCAGTTCTTC.

The V call is TRBV5-1, the J call TRBJ2-5; 10 nucleotides agree with TRBD2. With V trimmed by 1 base and J by 2 bases, 2 bases remained unmatched. Per germline, CDR1 SGHRS and CDR2 YFSETQ. The CDR3 is 15 amino acids. CDR3 region: CASSLTAGGQETQYF. The CDR3 DNA sequence: TGCGCCAGCAGCTTGACAGCGGGGGGGCAAGAGACCCAGTACTTC.

The genes are TRBV28 and TRBJ1-5; D gene ambiguous. This CDR3 has 11 residues. CDR1 and CDR2 (germline): MDHEN, SYDVKM. Trimming took off 6 bases at V and 8 bases at J, with 8 bases between the two ends. The CDR3 DNA sequence: TGTGCCAGCAGCAGAGTGGAGCCCCAGCATTTT. It translates to CASSRVEPQHF. Complete variable domain (other parts from reference TRBV28 and TRBJ1-5): DVKVTQSSRYLVKRTGEKVFLECVQDMDHENMFWYRQDPGLGLRLIYFSYDVKMKEKGDIPEGYSVSREKKERFSLILESASTNQTSMYLCASSRVEPQHFGDGTRLSIL.